The present TCR beta chain was sequenced within a study of blood T cell repertoires in COVID-19. The wider study: Researchers got acute and convalescent COVID-19 samples from the United States, Italy and Spain. From T cells, B-cell-depleted T cells, or PBMCs came the material, which was cDNA or gDNA.

This table comes from immunoSEQ multiplex PCR, and its TCRdb copy is limited to in-frame clones, with some not included. This repertoire shows about 44,000 clones, more than 70% found once; its top ten account for around 4.2%. Germline V gene sequence: CDR1 WSHSY, CDR2 SAAADI. V was clipped by 7 bases and J by 8 bases, with 21 bases between them. CDR3 size: 15 residues. This sequence originates from a woman aged 70-85 years with acute or convalescent COVID-19. Source material: peripheral blood. The chain joins TRBV10-2 to TRBJ2-1, with D possibly TRBD2 on 6 matching bases. The CDR3 sequence is CASTSGDWPRHEQFF. The CDR3 region has the DNA TGCGCCAGCACCTCCGGGGACTGGCCTCGGCATGAGCAGTTCTTC.